The sample holds many counts of the clone carrying this TCR beta chain. Its matching antigen is unknown. The CDR3 runs to 18 residues. Preparing the TCRbeta library involved the use of unique molecular identifiers. From the PCR reads, TCRdb called clonotypes with MiXCR, one entry per CDR3 protein. Among some 200,000 distinct CDR3 sequences listed, approximately 11% were seen once. This record comes from a study of T-cell reconstitution after alpha-beta-depleted transplantation in children. Notes on the study in general: About two months after transplant, alpha-beta T cells reportedly came from several hundred expanded graft clones.

The gene calls are TRBV21-1 and TRBJ2-1; the table's D call of TRBD1 was not tested on the DNA. TRBV21-1 is flagged as a pseudogene. The TCR comes from a child less than two years old with acute myeloid leukemia, due to receive a stem cell transplant. The sequencing here drew on PBMCs, taken before TCRalphabeta/CD19-depleted stem cell transplant. This chain's CDR3 is CASSSKGRGDRADNEQFF. CDR3 nucleotides: TGTGCCAGCAGCTCAAAAGGTAGAGGAGACAGGGCTGACAATGAGCAGTTCTTC.